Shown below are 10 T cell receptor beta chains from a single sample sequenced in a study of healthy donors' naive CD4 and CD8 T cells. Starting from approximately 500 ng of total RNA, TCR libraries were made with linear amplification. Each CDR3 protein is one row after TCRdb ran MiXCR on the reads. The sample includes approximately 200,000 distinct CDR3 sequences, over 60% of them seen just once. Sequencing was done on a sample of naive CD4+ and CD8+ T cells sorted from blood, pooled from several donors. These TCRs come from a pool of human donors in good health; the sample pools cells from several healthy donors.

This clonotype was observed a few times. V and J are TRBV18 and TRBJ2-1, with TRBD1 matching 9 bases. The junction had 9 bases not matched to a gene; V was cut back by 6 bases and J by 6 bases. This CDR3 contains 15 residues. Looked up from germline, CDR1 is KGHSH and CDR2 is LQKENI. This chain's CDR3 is CASSAGQGRPNEQFF. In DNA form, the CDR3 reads TGTGCCAGCTCGGCGGGACAGGGAAGACCCAATGAGCAGTTCTTC. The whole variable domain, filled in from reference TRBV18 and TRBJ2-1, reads NAGVMQNPRHLVRRRGQEARLRCSPMKGHSHVYWYRQLPEEGLKFMVYLQKENIIDESGMPKERFSAEFPKEGPSILRIQQVVRGDSAAYFCASSAGQGRPNEQFFGPGTRLTVL.

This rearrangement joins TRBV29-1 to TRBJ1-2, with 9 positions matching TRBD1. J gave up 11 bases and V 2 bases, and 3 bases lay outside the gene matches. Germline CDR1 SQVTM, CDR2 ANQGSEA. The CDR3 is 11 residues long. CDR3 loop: CSVERDREYTF. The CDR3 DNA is TGCAGCGTTGAAAGGGACAGGGAGTACACCTTC. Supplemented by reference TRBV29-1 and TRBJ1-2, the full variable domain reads SAVISQKPSRDICQRGTSLTIQCQVDSQVTMMFWYRQQPGQSLTLIATANQGSEATYESGFVIDKFPISRPNLTFSTLTVSNMSPEDSSIYLCSVERDREYTFGSGTRLTVV.

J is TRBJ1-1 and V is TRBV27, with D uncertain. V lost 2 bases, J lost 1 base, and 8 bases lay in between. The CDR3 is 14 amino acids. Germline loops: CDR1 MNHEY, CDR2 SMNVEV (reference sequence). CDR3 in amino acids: CASSLGNSNTEAFF. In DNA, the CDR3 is TGTGCCAGCAGTTTAGGAAACTCGAACACTGAAGCTTTCTTT.

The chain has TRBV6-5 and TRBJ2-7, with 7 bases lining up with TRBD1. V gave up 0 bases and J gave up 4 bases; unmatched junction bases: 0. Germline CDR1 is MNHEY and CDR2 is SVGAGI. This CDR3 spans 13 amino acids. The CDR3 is CASSYSTGYEQYF. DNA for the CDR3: TGTGCCAGCAGTTACTCGACAGGGTACGAGCAGTACTTC.

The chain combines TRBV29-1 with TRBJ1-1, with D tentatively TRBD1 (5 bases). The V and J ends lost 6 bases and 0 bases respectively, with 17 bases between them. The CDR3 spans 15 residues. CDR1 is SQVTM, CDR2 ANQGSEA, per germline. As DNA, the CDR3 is TGCAGCGTGGGAATGGGACCGGGGATGAACACTGAAGCTTTCTTT. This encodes CSVGMGPGMNTEAFF.

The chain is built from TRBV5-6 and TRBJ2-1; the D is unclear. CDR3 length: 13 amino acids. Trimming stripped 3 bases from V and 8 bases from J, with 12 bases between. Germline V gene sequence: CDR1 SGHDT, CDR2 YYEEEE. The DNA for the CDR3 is TGTGCCAGCAGCTCGAGAACGAGCGATGAGCAGTTCTTC. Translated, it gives CASSSRTSDEQFF.

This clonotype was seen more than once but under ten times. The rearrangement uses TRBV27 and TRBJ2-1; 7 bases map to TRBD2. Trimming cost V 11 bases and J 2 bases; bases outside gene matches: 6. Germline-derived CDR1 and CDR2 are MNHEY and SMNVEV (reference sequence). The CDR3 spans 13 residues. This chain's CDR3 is CAVREVPYNEQFF. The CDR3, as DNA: TGTGCCGTCCGGGAGGTACCCTACAATGAGCAGTTCTTC.

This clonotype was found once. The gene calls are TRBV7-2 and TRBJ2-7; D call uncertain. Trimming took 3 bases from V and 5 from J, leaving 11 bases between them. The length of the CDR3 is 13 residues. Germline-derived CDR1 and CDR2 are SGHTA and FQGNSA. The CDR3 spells CASSLFKFHEQYF. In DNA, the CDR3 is TGTGCCAGCAGCTTGTTTAAGTTCCACGAGCAGTACTTC.

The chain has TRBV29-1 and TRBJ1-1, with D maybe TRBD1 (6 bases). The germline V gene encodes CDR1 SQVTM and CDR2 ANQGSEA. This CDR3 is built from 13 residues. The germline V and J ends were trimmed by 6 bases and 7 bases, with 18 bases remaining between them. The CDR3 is CSVLGGYEIEAFF. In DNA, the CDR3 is TGCAGCGTGTTAGGGGGATATGAGATTGAAGCTTTCTTT.

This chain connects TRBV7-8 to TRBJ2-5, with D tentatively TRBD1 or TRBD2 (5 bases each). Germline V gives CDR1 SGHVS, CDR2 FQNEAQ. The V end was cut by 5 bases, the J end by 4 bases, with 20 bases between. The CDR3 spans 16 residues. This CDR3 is CASSVRGPSVRETQYF. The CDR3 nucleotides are TGTGCCAGCAGCGTGAGGGGCCCCAGCGTTCGAGAGACCCAGTACTTC.